The 7 T cell receptor beta chains given below trace back to one sample, sequenced in a study of PD-1 blockade in classical Hodgkin lymphoma. Indicated time point: cycle 4 day 1 (C4D1), after 5 to 7 weeks of nivolumab. With no exception, relapse followed autologous stem cell transplantation in all patients, and brentuximab vedotin exposure varied. Assay used: immunoSEQ multiplex PCR; TCRdb lists only in-frame clones, some missing. The repertoire holds roughly 25,000 clones, with less than 75% as singletons. The sample here was peripheral blood mononuclear cells (PBMCs), taken before the fourth cycle of nivolumab. These receptor sequences come from a human donor with classical Hodgkin lymphoma.

The chain couples TRBV11-3 to TRBJ2-2; no reliable D call. The CDR3 loop spans 13 amino acids. V was clipped by 0 bases and J by 13 bases, with 12 bases between them. Germline CDR1 SGHNT, CDR2 YENEEA. DNA for the CDR3: TGTGCCAGCAGCTTAGATACCAGCCAGGCGCTGTTTTTT. This translates into CASSLDTSQALFF.

The rearrangement links TRBV2 to TRBJ2-3; D gene uncertain. The CDR3 loop spans 13 amino acids. V lost 3 bases and J 3 bases, leaving 7 bases between the germline ends. The germline V gene has CDR1 SNHLY and CDR2 FYNNEI. The CDR3 loop is CASSDRVTDTQYF. CDR3 nucleotides: TGTGCCAGCAGTGACCGGGTGACAGATACGCAGTATTTT.

J is TRBJ2-1 and V is TRBV4-3; D is ambiguous. From germline, CDR1 is LGHNA and CDR2 YSLEER. Trimming left V 0 bases short and J 7 bases short, with 13 bases between. CDR3 length equals 15 residues. As DNA, the CDR3 is TGCGCCAGCAGCCAAGAACGGTTTATTGGGAATGAGCAGTTCTTC. Its translation: CASSQERFIGNEQFF.

In its sample, this clone was seen a few times. Just one base apart from a much larger clone, this may be a read error. The same CDR3 arises from other DNA sequences in this sample as well. The gene calls are TRBV5-4 and TRBJ1-2, with D perhaps matching TRBD1 (5 bases). Per germline, CDR1 SGHNT and CDR2 YYREEE (reference sequence). CDR3 length equals 14 residues. The V end was cut by 4 bases, the J end by 4 bases, with 14 bases between. The CDR3 nucleotides are TGTGCCAGCAGCCAAGATCGGGGGACCTATGGCTACACCTTC. It codes for CASSQDRGTYGYTF.

By sample share, this clone is large. The sample carries other DNA sequences with the same CDR3. The genes are TRBV7-9 and TRBJ1-1, with a weak D call TRBD1 (5 bases). CDR1 is SEHNR, CDR2 FQNEAQ, per germline (reference sequence). This CDR3 contains 14 residues. Trimming shortened V by 0 bases and J by 5 bases, and 10 bases separated the two germline ends. CDR3 sequence: CASSLAGGHTEAFF. The CDR3 nucleotides read TGTGCCAGCAGCTTAGCGGGAGGACATACTGAAGCTTTCTTT.

V is TRBV4-2 and J is TRBJ2-1; 7 positions agree with TRBD2. This CDR3 has 15 residues. The V gene's germline CDR1 is LGHNA and CDR2 YNFKEQ. V dropped 6 bases and J dropped 9; count of bases not matched to a gene: 14. CDR3 coding DNA: TGTGCCAGCAGTTCCACCGGGACTATACTGGGTGAGCAGTTCTTC. It encodes CASSSTGTILGEQFF.

This clone was recorded a few times. The chain carries TRBV28 and TRBJ1-6; no clear D gene. The CDR3 extends over 14 amino acids. Trimming stripped 3 bases from V and 6 bases from J, with 9 bases between. CDR1 is MDHEN, CDR2 SYDVKM, per germline. The CDR3 sequence: CASSLVERNSPLHF. The CDR3 bases are TGTGCCAGCAGTTTGGTAGAACGTAATTCACCCCTCCACTTT. The full variable domain, in which reference TRBV28 and TRBJ1-6 provide the parts outside the CDR3, is DVKVTQSSRYLVKRTGEKVFLECVQDMDHENMFWYRQDPGLGLRLIYFSYDVKMKEKGDIPEGYSVSREKKERFSLILESASTNQTSMYLCASSLVERNSPLHFGNGTRLTVT.